This T cell receptor beta chain was profiled in a study of blood T cells in healthy people across ages. A J-beta primer mix and a sample-barcoded 5' primer were used in a second PCR of about 7 to 11 cycles. With 12 random nucleotides, a template-switch adaptor tagged each individual cDNA molecule. TCRdb reprocessed the 5' RACE reads with MiXCR, giving one entry per CDR3 protein. This table holds 250,000 to 300,000 distinct CDR3 sequences, around 29% found once. The CDR3 has 15 amino acids. J gave up 5 bases and V 5 bases, and 8 bases lay outside the gene matches. In germline, CDR1 is LNHDA, CDR2 SQIVND (reference sequence).

The chain couples TRBV19 to TRBJ2-1; TRBD2 agrees at 8 bases. Sequenced input: blood. This TCR was sampled from a woman aged 70 to 79 in good health. CDR3: CASSLVTGLDNEQFF. The CDR3 bases are TGTGCCAGTAGTCTCGTGACGGGACTAGACAATGAGCAGTTCTTC.